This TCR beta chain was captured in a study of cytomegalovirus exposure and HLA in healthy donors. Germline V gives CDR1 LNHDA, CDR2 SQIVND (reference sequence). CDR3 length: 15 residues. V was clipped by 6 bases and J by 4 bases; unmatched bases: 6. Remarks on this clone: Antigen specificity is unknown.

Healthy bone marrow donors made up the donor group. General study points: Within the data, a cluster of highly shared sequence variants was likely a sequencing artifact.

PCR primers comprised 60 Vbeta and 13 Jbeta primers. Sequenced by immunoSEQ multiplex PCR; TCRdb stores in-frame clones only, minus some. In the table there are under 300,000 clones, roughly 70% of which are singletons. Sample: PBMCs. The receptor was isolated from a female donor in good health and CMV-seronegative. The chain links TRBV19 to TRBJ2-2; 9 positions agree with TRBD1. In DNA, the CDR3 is TGTGCCAGTAGCCCCGGGACAGGGATCACCGGGGAGCTGTTTTTT. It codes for CASSPGTGITGELFF.